Below, one T cell receptor beta chain is given with its context. Its antigen is currently not known. The sample originates from a study of cytomegalovirus exposure and HLA in healthy donors (dated by TCRdb to 2017 to 2019). With regard to the full study: According to an earlier analysis of a few hundred of the donors, about 179 million T cells yielded 95 million to 140 million unique TCR beta sequences and about 300 Gb of sequence data. HLA typing included class I and class II loci at four-digit resolution. The T cell repertoires of some 670 subjects were profiled by immunosequencing and related to cytomegalovirus serostatus. Typing coverage differed by locus: A, B, C, DRB1 and DQB1 were typed in about 629-640 donors, DQA1 in about 510, DPA1 in 606, and DPB1 in just under 490. Donor age, sex, ethnicity and CMV serostatus were collected together with the repertoire data. A later analysis re-analyzed previously published TCR beta repertoires from roughly 630 donors and added high-resolution HLA genotyping to study TCR occurrence patterns. A later genetic analysis took genome-wide SNP genotypes for about 55% of the 666 donors and used that subset as a discovery cohort. To predict cytomegalovirus infection status, the study combined high-throughput TCR immunosequencing, statistical association of individual TCRs with disease status, and machine learning. Among approximately 370 genotyped donors of the cohort, an average of around 250,000 unique TCR beta nucleotide sequences was sequenced per donor, of which about 18% were non-productive. About 330 gigabases of sequencing data and around 85 million unique TCR sequences made up an early release that covered nearly 650 HLA-typed donors. Because of strong linkage in the cohort, roughly five DR-DQ haplotypes were treated as single units for association and clustering. Of the approximately 400 genotyped donors, 75% to 85% were placed in the genetic ancestry cluster associated with self-reported Caucasian donors. All discovery cohort repertoires had been generated using a single sequencing platform. The aim of the study was to test whether cataloging public T cell receptors could identify signatures of past pathogen exposure. In the later analysis, no new phenotypic data were used to find candidate immune exposures; instead, reliance was placed on TCR beta sequences and their occurrence across donors. In an earlier analysis of 587 of the donors, high-throughput TCR beta sequencing was used to judge whether each TCR beta V gene segment behaved as functional or pseudogenic. Besides the first cohort of 500 to 700 subjects, a separate validation cohort made up of about 120 different subjects was used.

What the work shows at the level of the full study, not this receptor alone: A further reported finding was that TCR beta sequences accurately predicted the HLA-A and HLA-B alleles for most subjects in the first cohort. Correlated functional status among segregating V segments might reflect linkage disequilibrium, but an unknown experimental factor could not be ruled out. In a later analysis, TCR association rates were found to vary across HLA loci, with the most associated TCRs seen for DRB1 alleles and the fewest for HLA-C alleles. The study gave a list of under 200 TCR beta chains associated with cytomegalovirus. In a later analysis, about 17,000 TCR beta sequences were associated with specific HLA alleles at a false discovery rate of 0.05. According to the authors, the approach could potentially be generalized to other disease states and immunological phenotypes. Compared with equally common non-associated chains, HLA-associated TCR beta chains in a later analysis were more clonally expanded and had lower generation probabilities. Three of the identified cytomegalovirus-associated TCR beta chains were confirmed in vitro to be specific for cytomegalovirus antigens. Immune exposure information for the cohort was limited to CMV serostatus. The presence/absence analyses assumed that sequencing depth was roughly uniform across donors, and that assumption may not be true. A group of highly shared sequence variants was considered likely to be a technical artifact of the sequencing pipeline. Around 16 rarely observed V segments, including chromosome 9 orphons, were excluded from the earlier analysis of about 610 of the donors because counts were too low. Only TCR beta chains were sequenced in this cohort, and the absence of alpha or paired-chain data limited detectable features. In an earlier analysis of roughly 500 of the donors, most TCR beta V segments appeared in productive rearrangements about 87% or about 30% of the time, broadly matching IMGT annotations. The classifier was reported to diagnose cytomegalovirus status with high specificity and sensitivity in both the original cohort and the validation cohort. An association between a missense DCLRE1C variant and V-gene and J-gene trimming of TCR beta chains was found in a later genetic analysis and replicated in an independent cohort. A later analysis found that most CMV-associated TCR beta chains appeared HLA-restricted, with HLA associations seemingly driven largely by CMV exposure. HLA typing was unavailable for some donors at each locus, so association tests used only the typed subset. Most TCR sequences were seen in very few donors, while some public TCRs were found in many individuals. Compared with the approximately 710-donor mean, donors in an Asian-associated ancestry cluster had fewer N-insertions in productive TCRs, according to a later genetic analysis. When HLA alleles, especially DR and DQ, strongly co-occurred, attributing TCR associations to individual alleles was difficult. Because the 87-base-pair reads could not distinguish some IMGT-functional V segments, including TRBV6-2 and TRBV6-3, those segments were excluded. According to a later analysis, parvovirus B19, influenza, CMV and Epstein-Barr virus appeared linked to several top co-occurrence clusters.

The CDR3 covers 16 residues, taking in both the cysteine and the phenylalanine. The DNA shown is the 48-base CDR3, in frame from base 1. From V the trimming removes 0 bases and from J it removes 0 bases, while the gene matches leave 5 bases of the junction unaccounted for. For CDR1 and CDR2, the germline V gene lists LGHNA and YSLEER. Libraries came from the immunoSEQ multiplex PCR assay. For the multiplex PCR, a mixture combining 60 forward primers for TCR Vbeta segments and 13 reverse primers for TCR Jbeta segments was used. The CDR3 region of rearranged TCR beta genes was amplified from genomic DNA by a multiplex PCR assay. The Illumina HiSeq System was used to sequence the amplified TCR beta libraries as 87-base-pair reads. On the authors' methods: In a later analysis, tens of millions of unique TCR beta chains were counted across the approximately 670 repertoires, and roughly 10 million of these chains were shared by at least two donors. A nearest-neighbor algorithm error-corrected the raw reads and collapsed the reads into unique sequences, merging closely related sequences to remove PCR and sequencing errors. CDR3 sequences were aligned to IMGT reference sequences to assign V, D and J gene segments. For a sequence to be retained, a match of at least six nucleotides was required to both a V gene segment and a J gene segment. Rearrangements were called productive when the CDR3 lacked stop codons and stayed in frame with V and J; all others were non-productive. CDR3 was defined by IMGT convention, running from the second conserved V-encoded cysteine to the conserved J-encoded phenylalanine. The earlier analysis of 587 of the donors excluded any sequence lacking an unambiguous match to a single V gene segment. In an earlier analysis of approximately 590 of the donors, a V segment was called functional when productive rearrangements were above 56.7%, and segregating when the standard deviation between donors exceeded 5%. To diagnose cytomegalovirus status from the catalog of TCR beta chain sequences, a statistical classification framework was built. In a later analysis, V and J genes were assigned by comparing TCR nucleotide sequences against IMGT/GENE-DB human TR gene sequences. Using the TCRdist pipeline, a later analysis assigned CDR3 sequences along with most-parsimonious VDJ recombination scenarios. In a later analysis, each TCR beta chain was defined by its CDR3 amino acid sequence together with its V-gene family, and reads without a unique V-gene family were excluded. To address suspected cross-contamination and a sequencing artifact, a later analysis removed approximately 600 highly shared, low-generation-probability nucleotide sequences. A later analysis calculated a clonal expansion index for each public chain from normalized within-repertoire ranks of inferred template counts. Generation probabilities in a later analysis came from a VDJ recombination model fitted to out-of-frame rearrangements, and those results were checked against IGoR. Hypergeometric tests were used in a later analysis to score TCR-TCR, TCR-HLA and TCR-CMV co-occurrence, with a repertoire-size bias correction applied to the TCR pairs. In a later analysis, false discovery rates were estimated by permuting HLA or CMV assignments 20 times. A later analysis grouped co-occurring TCRs with DBSCAN, adding TCRdist sequence similarity when clustering within HLA-allele-positive subsets. For co-occurrence clustering, repertoires with fewer than 30,000 or more than 120,000 public chains were excluded, along with roughly 5 repertoires with anomalous nucleotide sharing. TCRdb holds this immuneACCESS table with in-frame rearrangements only. Some clones are missing; in checked studies, unresolved V genes explain under half, and the rest has no known cause. V and J calls and clone size are as listed in that table; D and trimming were resolved from the DNA. The sample's table covers 100,000 to 150,000 clones. The top ten hold 1.7% of the sample.

The cohort consisted of 670 or so healthy bone marrow donors. At the time of sampling, all cohort members were nominally healthy, though unrecorded immune exposures were likely present. The donor tested CMV seronegative, placing the donor among the approximately 400 seronegative members of the cohort. Each donor provided a peripheral blood sample, and peripheral blood mononuclear cells were used for TCR beta sequencing. The Qiagen DNeasy Blood Extraction Kit was used to extract genomic DNA from the blood cell samples. The sequence was collected from a man younger than 35 in good health and CMV-seronegative. The sample was PBMCs. The V gene is TRBV4-3 and the J gene is TRBJ2-7; TRBD1 aligns with 7 central bases. The nucleotide sequence reads TGCGCCAGCAGCCAAGATGGGACAGTTTTCTCCTACGAGCAGTACTTC. This yields the protein CASSQDGTVFSYEQYF.